These 29 T cell receptor beta chains share one sample of origin, sequenced in a study of T cell responses to AZD1222 COVID-19 vaccine. Clones were sequenced by immunoSEQ multiplex PCR, and TCRdb holds only the in-frame ones, with some missing. Here the sample spans about 200,000 clones, around 94% being singletons. The sample here was peripheral blood, taken 28 days after the second dose of the MenACWY control vaccine. All receptors come from an adult who received the MenACWY meningococcal vaccine as a control.

The genes are TRBV19 and TRBJ1-1; no firm D call. Trimming pared 5 bases from V and 6 bases from J, leaving 19 bases between. The CDR3 contains 15 residues. CDR1 is LNHDA and CDR2 is SQIVND in the germline V gene (reference sequence). CDR3 loop: CASSLISGSGAEAFF. The CDR3 DNA sequence: TGTGCCAGTAGTTTGATCTCCGGGAGTGGGGCTGAAGCTTTCTTT. Drawing the rest from reference TRBV19 and TRBJ1-1, the complete variable domain is DGGITQSPKYLFRKEGQNVTLSCEQNLNHDAMYWYRQDPGQGLRLIYYSQIVNDFQKGDIAEGYSVSREKKESFPLTVTSAQKNPTAFYLCASSLISGSGAEAFFGQGTRLTVV.

This clone was found a few times. This sequence joins TRBV2 and TRBJ1-1, with 9 bases fitting TRBD1. V lost 4 bases to trimming and J lost 6 bases; unmatched junction nucleotides: 6. There are 14 residues in the CDR3. From germline, CDR1 is SNHLY and CDR2 FYNNEI. CDR3 sequence (DNA): TGTGCCAGCAGTGTGACGGGACAGGGCTCTGAAGCTTTCTTT. Translation gives CASSVTGQGSEAFF.

The rearrangement uses TRBV19 and TRBJ1-2, with 9 positions matching TRBD1. V trimming: 1 base; J trimming: 8 bases; junction bases outside the gene matches: 8. The CDR3 has 15 amino acids. The germline CDR1 and CDR2 sequences are LNHDA and SQIVND (reference sequence). The CDR3 DNA reads as TGTGCCAGTAGTATAGTTGGGACAGGGAAGTACGGCTACACCTTC. Its translation is CASSIVGTGKYGYTF.

The chain employs TRBV27 and TRBJ1-2; TRBD1 matches at 10 bases. This CDR3 comprises 19 residues. Germline loops: CDR1 MNHEY, CDR2 SMNVEV (reference sequence). The ends lost 6 bases at V and 0 bases at J; junction bases unmatched: 16. CDR3 loop: CASSAVPGQGRATNYGYTF. DNA of the CDR3: TGTGCCAGCAGCGCAGTCCCGGGACAGGGGAGGGCCACTAACTATGGCTACACCTTC.

The rearrangement uses TRBV5-8 and TRBJ1-2; D is uncertain. This CDR3 is built from 11 residues. The germline gives CDR1 SGHTS, CDR2 YDEGEE. Trimming took 0 bases from V and 5 from J, leaving 2 bases between them. The CDR3 sequence: CASSLAYGYTF. The CDR3 nucleotides read TGTGCCAGCAGCTTGGCATATGGCTACACCTTC.

This clone was counted once. The CDR3 region is CASSLDRGDQPQHF. The CDR3, as DNA: TGTGCCAGCTCACTCGACAGGGGGGATCAGCCCCAGCATTTT. This chain uses TRBV18 with TRBJ1-5, with 9 bases identical to TRBD1. Germline lookup yields CDR1 KGHSH and CDR2 LQKENI. Trimming at V came to 4 bases and at J to 5 bases, leaving 3 bases not matched to a gene. CDR3 size: 14 residues.

This clone was observed a handful of times. The chain employs TRBV12-3 or TRBV12-4 and TRBJ2-3; D unclear. Trimming stripped 2 bases from V and 0 bases from J, with 3 bases between. The CDR3 has 13 amino acids. CDR3 amino acids: CASSLSSTDTQYF. In nucleotides, the CDR3 is TGTGCCAGCAGTTTATCTAGCACAGATACGCAGTATTTT.

The chain recombines TRBV6-1 with TRBJ2-2; a possible D gene is TRBD2 (6 bases). V lost 3 bases, J lost 0 bases, and 8 bases lay in between. Germline values: CDR1 MNHNS, CDR2 SASEGT. This CDR3 comprises 15 residues. The CDR3: CASSEERANTGELFF. The CDR3 bases are TGTGCCAGCAGTGAGGAGCGGGCGAACACCGGGGAGCTGTTTTTT.

This clone has more than one count but fewer than ten. The chain recombines TRBV27 with TRBJ2-7; the match to TRBD2 covers 9 bases. The germline CDR1 and CDR2 sequences are MNHEY and SMNVEV (reference sequence). V shed 4 bases, J shed 2 bases, and the junction held 0 bases outside the gene matches. The CDR3 covers 13 residues. The CDR3 DNA is TGTGCCAGCAGTTCTAGCGGGACCTACGAGCAGTACTTC. It codes for CASSSSGTYEQYF.

CDR3 bases: TGTGCCAGTAGTGACCCCGGGACAGGGACCGAAAAAAACATTCAGTACTTC. This gives the protein CASSDPGTGTEKNIQYF. This chain connects TRBV19 to TRBJ2-4; 9 bases agree with TRBD1. Germline V gene sequence: CDR1 LNHDA, CDR2 SQIVND (reference sequence). The CDR3 contains 17 residues. Trimming cost V 5 bases and J 4 bases; bases outside gene matches: 12.

This clone turned up a few times. Other DNA sequences from this sample encode an identical CDR3 as well. CDR3 residues: CASSGNGYEQYF. The CDR3 coding sequence is TGCGCCAGCAGCGGGAACGGGTACGAGCAGTACTTC. The chain employs TRBV5-1 and TRBJ2-7; D gene uncertain. There are 12 residues in the CDR3. Trimming left V 4 bases short and J 4 bases short, with 9 bases between. Germline CDR1 is SGHRS and CDR2 is YFSETQ.

The table lists this clone with a count of one. The chain employs TRBV7-2 and TRBJ1-4, with no clear D. V shed 0 bases and J shed 3 bases, with 5 bases lying between them. The germline CDR1 and CDR2 sequences are SGHTA and FQGNSA. The CDR3 has 14 residues. The CDR3 spells CASSLAASNEKLFF. In DNA, the CDR3 is TGTGCCAGCAGCTTAGCGGCTTCTAATGAAAAACTGTTTTTT.

The J gene is TRBJ2-1, the V gene TRBV3-1 (or the pseudogene TRBV3-2), with D possibly being TRBD2 (6 bases). Germline V gene data show CDR1 as LGHDT and CDR2 as YNNKEL (reference sequence). Trimming pared 4 bases from V and 3 bases from J, leaving 16 bases between. CDR3 length: 16 residues. The CDR3 reads CASSLKSGRFYNEQFF. CDR3 sequence (DNA): TGTGCCAGCAGCCTAAAGTCGGGGAGGTTCTACAATGAGCAGTTCTTC.

The V gene is TRBV6-2 or TRBV6-3, the J gene TRBJ1-2; 7 bases align to TRBD1. From germline, CDR1 is MNHEY and CDR2 SVGEGT. The CDR3 is made up of 14 amino acids. V dropped 6 bases and J dropped 12; count of bases not matched to a gene: 16. The CDR3 nucleotides are TGTGCCAGCAGCCTCCGGGACAGCCGTCCCTCTAACACCTTC. This codes for CASSLRDSRPSNTF.

The V and J genes are TRBV19 and TRBJ1-3; D remains unclear. Germline V gene data show CDR1 as LNHDA and CDR2 as SQIVND (reference sequence). This CDR3 contains 12 residues. With 7 bases removed from V and 0 bases from J, the gap between germline ends came to 4 bases. The CDR3 nucleotides are TGTGCCAGTACCCGCTCTGGAAACACCATATATTTT. Protein: CASTRSGNTIYF.

The gene calls are TRBV7-9 and TRBJ1-6, with a possible D match to TRBD1 (6 bases). In germline, CDR1 is SEHNR, CDR2 FQNEAQ (reference sequence). The V gene lost 5 bases and the J gene lost 7 bases, with 24 bases spanning the gap. CDR3 size: 18 residues. The CDR3 protein is CASSARVGAGVANSPLHF. The CDR3 nucleotides are TGTGCCAGCAGCGCGCGCGTGGGGGCGGGGGTAGCAAATTCACCCCTCCACTTT.

This clone was detected once. The V gene is TRBV9, the J gene TRBJ1-6; D possibly corresponds to TRBD1 (5 bases). This CDR3 contains 14 residues. V shed 0 bases and J shed 8 bases, with 9 bases lying between them. Germline-derived CDR1 and CDR2 are SGDLS and YYNGEE. The CDR3 here is CASSVGGEDSPLHF. The CDR3 region has the DNA TGTGCCAGCAGCGTAGGGGGCGAGGATTCACCCCTCCACTTT.

The chain couples TRBV6-5 to TRBJ2-6; no reliable D call. The germline CDR1 and CDR2 sequences are MNHEY and SVGAGI. The CDR3 contains 13 residues. Trimming pared 6 bases from V and 4 bases from J, leaving 7 bases between. In DNA, the CDR3 is TGTGCCAGCAGACCGACAGGGGCCAACGTCCTGACTTTC. Amino acid sequence: CASRPTGANVLTF.

The J gene is TRBJ2-1, the V gene TRBV10-3; possibly TRBD2 for D (7 bases). The germline V gene has CDR1 ENHRY and CDR2 SYGVKD. The V and J ends lost 10 bases and 0 bases respectively, with 16 bases between them. The CDR3 length is 15 residues. The CDR3 nucleotides read TGTGCCACCGGGGGGCGGGCGAGCTCCTACAATGAGCAGTTCTTC. This sequence encodes CATGGRASSYNEQFF.

The chain couples TRBV9 to TRBJ1-3, with a weak D call TRBD1 (5 bases). Trimming took off 0 bases at V and 0 bases at J, with 16 bases between the two ends. The length of the CDR3 is 18 residues. Germline V CDR1 and CDR2: SGDLS, YYNGEE. CDR3 coding DNA: TGTGCCAGCAGCGTAGCGCCGGGACGTAGGAGCTCTGGAAACACCATATATTTT. Encoded protein: CASSVAPGRRSSGNTIYF.

The V and J genes are TRBV10-3 and TRBJ2-7; the match to TRBD1 covers 9 bases. Germline assignment: CDR1 ENHRY and CDR2 SYGVKD. The CDR3 has 14 amino acids. Losses at the gene ends were 8 bases for V and 5 bases for J; bases not matched to a gene: 10. The CDR3 sequence is CAIGSGTGTHEQYF. The CDR3 DNA reads as TGTGCCATCGGATCCGGGACAGGGACACACGAGCAGTACTTC.

This chain joins TRBV18 and TRBJ2-7; 8 nucleotides line up with TRBD2. Per germline, CDR1 KGHSH and CDR2 LQKENI. V gave up 2 bases and J gave up 6 bases; unmatched junction bases: 12. The CDR3 extends over 16 amino acids. The CDR3 DNA follows: TGTGCCAGCTCACCAATCCCGGGGGGGGGAGTGGTCGAGCAGTACTTC. This encodes CASSPIPGGGVVEQYF.

This clone was picked up a small number of times. The V call is TRBV2, the J call TRBJ2-7; no clear D gene. Trimming stripped 0 bases from V and 3 bases from J, with 3 bases between. The germline gives CDR1 SNHLY, CDR2 FYNNEI. The CDR3 covers 12 residues. DNA of the CDR3: TGTGCCAGCAGTGAAGCGGGCTACGAGCAGTACTTC. Its protein is CASSEAGYEQYF.

This clone was seen only once. Written as DNA, the CDR3 is TGCAGCGTTGATAGCGGAGAGGGCGGGCGTGGCTACACCTTC. The encoded protein is CSVDSGEGGRGYTF. The V and J genes are TRBV29-1 and TRBJ1-2, with D uncertain. With 3 bases removed from V and 7 bases from J, the gap between germline ends came to 18 bases. This CDR3 is built from 14 residues. Germline V gene sequence: CDR1 SQVTM, CDR2 ANQGSEA.

This chain joins TRBV7-9 and TRBJ2-7, with D perhaps assigned TRBD1 or TRBD2 (5 bases each). The CDR3 extends over 14 amino acids. CDR1 is SEHNR, CDR2 FQNEAQ, per germline (reference sequence). Between the trimmed V and J ends, which lost 0 bases and 2 bases, there was a span of 8 bases. CDR3 loop: CASSLAGTPYEQYF. CDR3 DNA sequence: TGTGCCAGCAGCTTAGCCGGGACCCCCTACGAGCAGTACTTC.

V and J are TRBV28 and TRBJ1-3; D not resolved. Germline lookup yields CDR1 MDHEN and CDR2 SYDVKM. This CDR3 comprises 14 residues. Trimming took off 2 bases at V and 1 base at J, with 6 bases between the two ends. The DNA for the CDR3 is TGTGCCAGCAGTTTAGTCATATCTGGAAACACCATATATTTT. It translates to CASSLVISGNTIYF.

CDR3 amino acids: CASSLFGPGLALSEQYF. In DNA form, the CDR3 reads TGTGCCAGCAGCTTATTCGGGCCGGGACTAGCTTTATCCGAGCAGTACTTC. The gene calls are TRBV7-3 and TRBJ2-7; 9 bases fit TRBD2. The CDR3 loop spans 17 amino acids. Germline CDR1 reads SGHTA; CDR2 reads FQGTGA. J lost 6 bases, V lost 2 bases, and 14 bases had no gene match.

V usage is TRBV30 and J usage is TRBJ1-2; the D gene is possibly TRBD1 (6 bases). Per the germline V gene, CDR1 is GTSNPN and CDR2 is SVGIG (reference sequence). This CDR3 has 16 residues. V was pared by 3 bases and J by 8 bases, with 25 bases between. The DNA for the CDR3 is TGTGCCTGGAGCCGATTAACCAGGGGTCCCTCGGGAGGCTACACCTTC. Residues: CAWSRLTRGPSGGYTF.

The V call is TRBV4-1, the J call TRBJ1-2, with D perhaps TRBD1 (5 bases). The ends were cut back, 0 bases at V and 8 bases at J, with 22 bases in the middle. This CDR3 is 17 amino acids long. CDR1 MGHRA and CDR2 YSYEKL come from the germline V gene. DNA of the CDR3: TGCGCCAGCAGCCAAGATCCAGGGACCGGCGCTATGGGGGGCTACACCTTC. It codes for CASSQDPGTGAMGGYTF.